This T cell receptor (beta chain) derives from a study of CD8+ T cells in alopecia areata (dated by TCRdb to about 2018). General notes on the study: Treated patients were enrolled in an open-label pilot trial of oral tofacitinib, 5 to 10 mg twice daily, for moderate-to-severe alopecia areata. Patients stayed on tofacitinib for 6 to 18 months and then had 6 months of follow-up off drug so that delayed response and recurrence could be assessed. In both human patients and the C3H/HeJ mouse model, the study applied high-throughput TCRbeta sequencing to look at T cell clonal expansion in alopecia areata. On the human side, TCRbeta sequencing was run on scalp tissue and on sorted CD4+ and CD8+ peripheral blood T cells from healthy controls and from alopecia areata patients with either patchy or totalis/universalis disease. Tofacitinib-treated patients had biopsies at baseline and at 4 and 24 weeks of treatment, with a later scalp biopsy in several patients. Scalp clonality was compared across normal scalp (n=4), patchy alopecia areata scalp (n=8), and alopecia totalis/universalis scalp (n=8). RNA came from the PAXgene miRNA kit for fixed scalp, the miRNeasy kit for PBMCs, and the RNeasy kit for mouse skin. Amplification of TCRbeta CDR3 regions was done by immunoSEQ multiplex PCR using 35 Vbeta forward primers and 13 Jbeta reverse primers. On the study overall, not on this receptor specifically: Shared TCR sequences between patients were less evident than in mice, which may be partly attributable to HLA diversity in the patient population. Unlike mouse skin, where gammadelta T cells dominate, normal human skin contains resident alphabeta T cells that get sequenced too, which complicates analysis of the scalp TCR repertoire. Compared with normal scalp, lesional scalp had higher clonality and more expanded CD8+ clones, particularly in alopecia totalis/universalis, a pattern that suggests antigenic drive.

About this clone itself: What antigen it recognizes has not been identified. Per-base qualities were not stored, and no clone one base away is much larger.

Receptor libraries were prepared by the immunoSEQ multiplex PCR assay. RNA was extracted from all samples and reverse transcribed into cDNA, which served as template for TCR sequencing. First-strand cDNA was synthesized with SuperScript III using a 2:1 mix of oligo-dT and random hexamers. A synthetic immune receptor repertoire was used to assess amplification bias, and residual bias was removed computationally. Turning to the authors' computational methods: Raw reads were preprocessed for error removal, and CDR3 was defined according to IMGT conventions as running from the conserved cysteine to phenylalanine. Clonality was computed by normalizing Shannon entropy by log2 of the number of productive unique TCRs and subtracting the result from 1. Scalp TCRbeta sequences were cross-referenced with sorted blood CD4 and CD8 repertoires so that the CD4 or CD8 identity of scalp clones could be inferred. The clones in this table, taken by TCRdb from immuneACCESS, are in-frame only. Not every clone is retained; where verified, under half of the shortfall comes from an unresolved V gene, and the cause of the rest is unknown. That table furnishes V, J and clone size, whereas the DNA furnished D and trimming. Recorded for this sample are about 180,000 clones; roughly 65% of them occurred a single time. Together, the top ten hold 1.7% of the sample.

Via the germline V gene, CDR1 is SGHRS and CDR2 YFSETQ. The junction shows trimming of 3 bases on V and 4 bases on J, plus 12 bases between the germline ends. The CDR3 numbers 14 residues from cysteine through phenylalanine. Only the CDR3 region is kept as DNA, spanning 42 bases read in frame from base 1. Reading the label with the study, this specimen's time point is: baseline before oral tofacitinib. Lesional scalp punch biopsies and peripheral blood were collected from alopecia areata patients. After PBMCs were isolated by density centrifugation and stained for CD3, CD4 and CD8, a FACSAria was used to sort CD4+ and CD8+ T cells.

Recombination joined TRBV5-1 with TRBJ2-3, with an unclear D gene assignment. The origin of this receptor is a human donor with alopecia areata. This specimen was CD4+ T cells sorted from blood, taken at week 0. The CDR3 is CASSYQQTADTQYF. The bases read TGCGCCAGCAGCTATCAACAAACCGCAGATACGCAGTATTTT.